This T cell receptor beta chain was captured by sequencing in a study of T cell repertoires in cytomegalovirus infection. Across the study: Public TCR beta signatures indicated both CMV infection and matching HLA type.

This clonotype was detected many times. Antigen unknown. Study results and limitations: Dominant in the ex vivo response were TCR beta clonotypes restricted by HLA-C and specific for CMV. The cumulative frequency of public TCR beta families distinguished individuals who carried CMV together with the relevant HLA.

V lost 0 bases, J lost 8 bases, and 2 bases stayed unmatched. The CDR3 has 13 residues. One entry per CDR3 protein, called by TCRdb with MiXCR from the reads. Of under 200,000 distinct CDR3 sequences in the sample, nearly 9.5% were seen once. This receptor was taken from a human donor in good health (CMV status not recorded). Some clones in this sample may be carry-over from other donors' samples. The chain links TRBV12-3 or TRBV12-4 to TRBJ1-1, with 8 bases lining up with TRBD1. What was sequenced was PBMCs. The DNA for the CDR3 is TGTGCCAGCAGTTTAGCAGACAGGGGAGAAGCTTTCTTT. It encodes CASSLADRGEAFF.